The next 16 T cell receptor beta chains were all read from a single sample in a study of blood T cell repertoires in COVID-19. Libraries were prepared by immunoSEQ multiplex PCR; TCRdb keeps only in-frame clonotypes and omits some of them. The sample yields approximately 490,000 clones, less than 90% seen once. Sequencing was carried out using PBMCs or T cells enriched from blood (not recorded which). These receptors all come from a woman aged 55-69 years who had recovered from COVID-19.

The chain combines TRBV2 with TRBJ1-1, with D possibly TRBD1 on 5 matching bases. V dropped 4 bases and J dropped 1 base, with 10 bases sitting between them. Germline V gene data show CDR1 as SNHLY and CDR2 as FYNNEI. There are 14 residues in the CDR3. The CDR3 region is CASSVGQKNTEAFF. CDR3 nucleotide sequence: TGTGCCAGCAGTGTAGGACAAAAGAACACTGAAGCTTTCTTT.

This clone was detected once. This rearrangement joins TRBV7-9 to TRBJ1-2; D possibly corresponds to TRBD1 (5 bases). The length of the CDR3 is 13 residues. Germline CDR1 and CDR2: SEHNR and FQNEAQ (reference sequence). The ends were cut back, 5 bases at V and 3 bases at J, with 10 bases in the middle. The CDR3 spells CASSPGGDYGYTF. The CDR3 nucleotides read TGTGCCAGCAGCCCTGGGGGGGACTATGGCTACACCTTC.

The chain recombines TRBV4-1 with TRBJ2-5; possible D gene TRBD2, 7 bases. The V gene's germline CDR1 is MGHRA and CDR2 YSYEKL. The V and J ends lost 4 bases and 5 bases respectively, with 20 bases between them. The CDR3 runs 16 residues. CDR3 sequence (DNA): TGCGCCAGCAGCCCTGGGGGGGCAGGGAGGGAGGAGACCCAGTACTTC. Amino acids: CASSPGGAGREETQYF.

The chain is built from TRBV10-3 and TRBJ1-2, with unresolved D. The germline V gene has CDR1 ENHRY and CDR2 SYGVKD. The V end was cut by 6 bases, the J end by 3 bases, with 8 bases between. The CDR3 extends over 12 amino acids. The DNA of the CDR3 is TGTGCCATCAGGGCCGGGGACTATGGCTACACCTTC. Encoded protein: CAIRAGDYGYTF.

This sequence joins TRBV6-1 and TRBJ2-7; no clear D gene. This CDR3 has 13 residues. Between the trimmed V and J ends, which lost 7 bases and 4 bases, there was a span of 14 bases. The germline V gene has CDR1 MNHNS and CDR2 SASEGT. The CDR3 is CASTLGRAYEQYF. CDR3 nucleotide sequence: TGTGCCAGCACCCTGGGCAGAGCATACGAGCAGTACTTC.

The gene calls are TRBV29-1 and TRBJ1-1, with D possibly being TRBD1 (6 bases). The germline V gene has CDR1 SQVTM and CDR2 ANQGSEA. Deletions cut 6 bases from V and 2 bases from J, with 13 bases between. The CDR3 extends over 13 amino acids. The CDR3 is CSVQQGTNTEAFF. The CDR3 nucleotides read TGCAGCGTGCAACAGGGTACAAACACTGAAGCTTTCTTT.

In its sample, this clone was seen once. The chain carries TRBV28 and TRBJ1-6; no definite D call. V was clipped by 3 bases and J by 5 bases, with 11 bases between them. Germline values: CDR1 MDHEN, CDR2 SYDVKM. This CDR3 is 15 amino acids long. The CDR3 DNA reads as TGTGCCAGCAGTTTGTCTCCCAACAATAATTCACCCCTCCACTTT. It specifies CASSLSPNNNSPLHF.

A remark on this clone: One end of the junction varies from germline; a read error may be responsible. The rearrangement uses TRBV2 and TRBJ2-1; 7 bases are a match to TRBD2. The CDR3 covers 11 residues. Germline CDR1 is SNHLY and CDR2 is FYNNEI. The CDR3 DNA follows: TGTGCCAGCAGAGACCGAGCGGGATTCGTCTTC. Translated, it gives CASRDRAGFVF.

This chain links TRBV15 with TRBJ2-5; 8 bases align to TRBD2. Unmatched junction bases numbered 5, after V lost 1 base and J lost 1 base. Germline assignment: CDR1 LNHNV and CDR2 YYDKDF (reference sequence). CDR3 length: 16 residues. In nucleotides, the CDR3 is TGTGCCACCAGCAGAGTTAGCGGGGCCCTCCAAGAGACCCAGTACTTC. Residues: CATSRVSGALQETQYF. The whole variable domain, remainder taken from reference TRBV15 and TRBJ2-5, is DAMVIQNPRYQVTQFGKPVTLSCSQTLNHNVMYWYQQKSSQAPKLLFHYYDKDFNNEADTPDNFQSRRPNTSFCFLDIRSPGLGDTAMYLCATSRVSGALQETQYFGPGTRLLVL.

This rearrangement joins TRBV5-1 to TRBJ2-5, with D maybe TRBD1 (5 bases). This CDR3 has 16 residues. The germline V gene encodes CDR1 SGHRS and CDR2 YFSETQ. Trimming stripped 4 bases from V and 2 bases from J, with 18 bases between. This CDR3 reads CASSRGPTGKQETQYF. The CDR3 DNA sequence: TGCGCCAGCAGCCGAGGACCTACAGGAAAACAAGAGACCCAGTACTTC.

The J gene is TRBJ2-3, the V gene TRBV5-1; D is unresolved. The V gene's germline CDR1 is SGHRS and CDR2 YFSETQ. V lost 5 bases and J lost 0, with 10 bases in between. The CDR3 contains 14 residues. CDR3 region: CASRGSTSTDTQYF. The DNA of the CDR3 is TGCGCCAGCAGAGGCTCGACTAGCACAGATACGCAGTATTTT.

In DNA, the CDR3 is TGTGCCAGCAGTTTTATAGATACGCAGTATTTT. Translated: CASSFIDTQYF. The gene calls are TRBV12-3 or TRBV12-4 and TRBJ2-3; the D is unclear. CDR3 length equals 11 residues. Trimming removed 3 bases at V and 5 bases at J, with 3 bases between.

The gene calls are TRBV30 and TRBJ2-2; 9 positions agree with TRBD1. V dropped 4 bases and J dropped 5; count of bases not matched to a gene: 5. Germline CDR1 GTSNPN, CDR2 SVGIG (reference sequence). There are 14 residues in the CDR3. The CDR3 DNA reads TGTGCCTGGAATCGCGACAGGGGGACCGGGGAGCTGTTTTTT. This codes for CAWNRDRGTGELFF.

V gene TRBV5-1 combines with J gene TRBJ1-2; D remains ambiguous. Germline loops: CDR1 SGHRS, CDR2 YFSETQ. The V gene lost 1 base and the J gene lost 1 base, with 11 bases spanning the gap. The CDR3 consists of 15 residues. The CDR3 nucleotides are TGCGCCAGCAGCTTGAATCAGGATTTTAACTATGGCTACACCTTC. This translates into CASSLNQDFNYGYTF. The variable domain in full, with the rest retrieved from reference TRBV5-1 and TRBJ1-2, is KAGVTQTPRYLIKTRGQQVTLSCSPISGHRSVSWYQQTPGQGLQFLFEYFSETQRNKGNFPGRFSGRQFSNSRSEMNVSTLELGDSALYLCASSLNQDFNYGYTFGSGTRLTVV.

The rearrangement joins TRBV13 to TRBJ1-4; D may be TRBD1 (5 bases). The CDR3 extends over 15 amino acids. Germline V gives CDR1 PRHDT, CDR2 FYEKMQ (reference sequence). V was trimmed by 5 bases and J by 6 bases, leaving 16 bases between them. Here the CDR3 reads CASSLLFGADEKLFF. CDR3 sequence (DNA): TGTGCCAGCAGCCTCCTTTTTGGGGCGGATGAAAAACTGTTTTTT.

The chain carries TRBV6-5 and TRBJ2-7; D is ambiguous. Trimming left V 2 bases short and J 1 base short, with 6 bases between. The CDR3 spans 13 residues. Germline V gene lookup returns CDR1 MNHEY and CDR2 SVGAGI. The CDR3 sequence is CASSYLRSYEQYV. CDR3 DNA: TGTGCCAGCAGTTACCTCAGATCCTACGAGCAGTACGTC.